Listed here are 2 T cell receptor beta chains from one sample, sequenced in a study of T cells in Graves' hyperthyroidism and ophthalmopathy (dated by TCRdb to between 2018 and 2021). The library was obtained by multiplex PCR. The sequencing machine was an Illumina HiSeq 2000. The TCR beta CDR3 regions were amplified from RNA transcripts. For the first round of RT-PCR on the TCR CDR3, the HTBI primer set was used together with the Qiagen OneStep RT-PCR kit. Through fastp at Q25 and MiXCR, TCRdb rebuilt clones from the public reads, retaining in-frame beta chains. Entries that share a CDR3 protein sequence are merged under the most common genes and DNA. Across this sample there are under 400,000 distinct CDR3 sequences, with over 15% seen only once. Together, the top ten hold roughly 31% of the sample. Sequences were obtained from blood. The receptor source for this set is a man aged 25 to 40 with Graves' hyperthyroidism.

In this sample, this clonotype turned up many times. The V gene is TRBV20-1, the J gene TRBJ1-1; D is possibly TRBD1 (5 bases). The CDR3 is 14 amino acids. Germline CDR1 is DFQATT and CDR2 is SNEGSKA (reference sequence). The V end lost 0 bases, the J end lost 3 bases, and 11 bases lay between the germline ends. In DNA form, the CDR3 reads TGCAGTGCTAGAGATCGGACAACAGACACTGAAGCTTTCTTT. Translation gives CSARDRTTDTEAFF.

In this sample, this clonotype turned up a few times. The gene calls are TRBV3-1 and TRBJ1-2; unclear D gene. Trimming left V 6 bases short and J 0 bases short, with 14 bases between. This CDR3 region has 15 residues. CDR1 is LGHDT and CDR2 is YNNKEL in the germline V gene (reference sequence). The CDR3 reads CASSHRGGANYGYTF. The CDR3 bases are TGTGCCAGCAGTCACCGGGGTGGGGCTAACTATGGCTACACCTTC.